The source of this T cell receptor beta chain is a study of cytomegalovirus exposure and HLA in healthy donors. Study outcomes and limitations: Later work showed greater clonal expansion in HLA-associated TCR beta chains than in equally common others. The study assumed roughly uniform donor sequencing depth for presence/absence analyses. No immune exposure information besides CMV serostatus was available.

Germline values: CDR1 MGHRA, CDR2 YSYEKL. The CDR3 loop spans 14 amino acids. V was shortened by 4 bases and J by 11 bases, with 19 bases between the two germline ends. 60 Vbeta and 13 Jbeta primers were used in PCR. Assay: immunoSEQ multiplex PCR; the TCRdb copy retains only in-frame clones and omits some. The sample includes about 140,000 clones, 70% to 75% of them seen just once. Points on this clone: What it binds is unknown.

The sequenced sample was PBMCs. V is TRBV4-1 and J is TRBJ2-3; D perhaps matches TRBD1 (6 bases). This TCR derives from a woman in her 30s in good health and CMV-seronegative. The chain's CDR3 is CASSLGQNRNLQYF. CDR3 nucleotides: TGCGCCAGCAGCCTTGGACAGAACAGGAACCTGCAGTATTTT.